These 8 T cell receptor beta chains came from one sample sequenced in a study of HIV-infected children after antiretroviral therapy interruption. RNA-based 3' RACE libraries used unique molecular identifiers. TCRdb itself ran the 3' RACE reads through MiXCR, one entry per CDR3 protein. The sample holds about 89,000 distinct CDR3 sequences, 5.5% to 8.5% seen once. Treatment denoted: PENTA 11 planned treatment interruption arm or continuous ART arm. The sample was CD45RA+ CD4+ T cells from PBMCs, pooled from several time points, taken from a donor given antiretroviral therapy, either interrupted or continuous. Described subset: naive CD4+ CD45RA+ CD45RO- T cells. The receptors stem from a pool of human donors with HIV.

Ten or more counts support this clonotype. The chain combines TRBV10-2 with TRBJ2-7; 10 nucleotides line up with TRBD2. The CDR3 sequence is 17 residues long. J lost 7 bases, V lost 3 bases, and 15 bases had no gene match. Germline-derived CDR1 and CDR2 are WSHSY and SAAADI. The DNA for the CDR3 is TGCGCCAGCAGTGAATCGGTACCGGGACTAGCGTGGGGAGAGCAGTACTTC. It translates to CASSESVPGLAWGEQYF.

The sample holds many counts of this clonotype. The V call is TRBV13, the J call TRBJ2-7; D may be TRBD2 (7 bases). V lost 8 bases, J lost 9 bases, and 14 bases lay in between. The germline CDR1 and CDR2 sequences are PRHDT and FYEKMQ (reference sequence). The CDR3 length is 11 residues. In DNA form, the CDR3 reads TGTGCCAGCTCTCTGGGGGGGCGGCAGTACTTC. Translation gives CASSLGGRQYF. Filled out from reference TRBV13 and TRBJ2-7, the complete variable domain reads AAGVIQSPRHLIKEKRETATLKCYPIPRHDTVYWYQQGPGQDPQFLISFYEKMQSDKGSIPDRFSAQQFSDYHSELNMSSLELGDSALYFCASSLGGRQYFGPGTRLTVT.

This clonotype occurred many times. V gene TRBV7-9 combines with J gene TRBJ2-1; D remains ambiguous. Germline CDR1 reads SEHNR; CDR2 reads FQNEAQ (reference sequence). This CDR3 region has 14 residues. Trimming removed 3 bases from V and 0 bases from J, with 6 bases in between. As DNA, the CDR3 is TGTGCCAGCAGCTTCGAGGTCTCCTACAATGAGCAGTTCTTC. It yields the protein CASSFEVSYNEQFF.

This clonotype has just a few counts. This chain joins TRBV14 and TRBJ2-3; D is uncertain. The V gene's germline CDR1 is SGHDN and CDR2 FVKESK. The CDR3 is 15 residues long. Trimming shortened V by 4 bases and J by 2 bases, and 13 bases separated the two germline ends. The CDR3 loop is CASSREVLFTDTQYF. Here the CDR3 DNA reads TGTGCCAGCAGCCGTGAAGTGTTGTTCACAGATACGCAGTATTTT.

This clonotype came up many times. This chain uses TRBV4-1 with TRBJ2-3; D possibly matches TRBD1 or TRBD2 (6 bases each). V lost 1 base and J 1 base, leaving 9 bases between the germline ends. Germline V gene sequence: CDR1 MGHRA, CDR2 YSYEKL. The CDR3 spans 15 residues. CDR3 sequence reads: CASSQVGGRTDTQYF. The CDR3 region has the DNA TGCGCCAGCAGCCAAGTGGGGGGCCGCACAGATACGCAGTATTTT.

This clonotype has more than one count but fewer than ten. This chain joins TRBV20-1 and TRBJ1-2; no definite D call. The CDR3 sequence is 11 residues long. The V gene's germline CDR1 is DFQATT and CDR2 SNEGSKA (reference sequence). The V and J ends lost 6 bases and 2 bases respectively, with 7 bases between them. The CDR3, as DNA: TGCAGTGCCGGTGGCAACTATGGCTACACCTTC. It translates to CSAGGNYGYTF.

This clonotype was found many times. At one end, the junction sequence differs from germline, possibly due to a read error. This CDR3 is CASSIHMAEQYF. The CDR3, as DNA: TGTGCCAGCAGTATCCACATGGCCGAACAGTACTTC. The rearrangement links TRBV23-1 to TRBJ2-7; no clear D gene. TRBV23-1 is placed among ORFs of uncertain function. CDR3 size: 12 residues.

V usage is TRBV29-1 and J usage is TRBJ1-1, with 8 bases identical to TRBD1. Germline-derived CDR1 and CDR2 are SQVTM and ANQGSEA. There are 13 residues in the CDR3. Germline trimming cut 3 bases from V and 3 bases from J; bases unmatched to any gene: 3. The CDR3 protein is CSVDLQGDTEAFF. The CDR3 DNA follows: TGCAGCGTTGATTTACAGGGGGACACTGAAGCTTTCTTT.